This TCR beta chain appears in the sequencing data of a study of technical replicates of blood from a handful of donors. TCRdb's copy holds only in-frame clones and misses some; the assay was immunoSEQ multiplex PCR. This sample carries 55,000 to 75,000 clones, around 92% of them seen once, and the ten largest clones take 4.3%. The CDR3 totals 16 residues. Germline V gene sequence: CDR1 SGHTA, CDR2 FQGTGA. The V gene end was trimmed by 3 bases and the J gene end by 0 bases; junction bases not matched to a gene: 5. This clone was observed once. This chain joins TRBV7-3 and TRBJ2-1, with 7 bases matching TRBD2. This clonotype was sampled from a human donor in good health. Some clones in this sample may be carry-over from other donors' samples. The material sequenced was PBMCs. CDR3 sequence reads: CASSFYGGSSYNEQFF. The CDR3 nucleotides read TGTGCCAGCAGCTTTTATGGCGGGAGCTCCTACAATGAGCAGTTCTTC.